This TCR beta chain was profiled in a study of T cells in Graves' hyperthyroidism and ophthalmopathy. Study-wide results and caveats: From stable hyperthyroidism, ophthalmopathy was set apart by a 13 V-J model.

The CDR3 runs 14 residues. Germline values: CDR1 SGDLS, CDR2 YYNGEE. Every diagnosis used clinical symptoms, serum thyroxine and TRAb, thyroid ultrasound and orbital computed tomography. PBMCs were collected from a roughly 10 ml volume of fresh peripheral blood. Regions amplified from RNA transcripts were the TCR beta CDR3 regions. Researchers ran a first-round RT-PCR on the TCR CDR3 using the HTBI primer set. TCRdb reprocessed the multiplex PCR reads via MiXCR and lists one record per CDR3 protein. The sample contains around 60,000 distinct CDR3 sequences, 40% to 55% of which appear only once. About this clonotype itself: Its antigen is not identified. An end of the junction differs from the germline gene, which may be a read error.

The chain is built from TRBV9 and TRBJ1-4; the D gene is possibly TRBD1 (6 bases). The sequenced sample consisted of blood. This clonotype originated in a woman in her twenties or thirties with Graves' ophthalmopathy. The CDR3 DNA is TGTGCCAACAGCGTAGGGGGGGAGGATGAAAAACTGTTTTTT. Its translation: CANSVGGEDEKLFF.